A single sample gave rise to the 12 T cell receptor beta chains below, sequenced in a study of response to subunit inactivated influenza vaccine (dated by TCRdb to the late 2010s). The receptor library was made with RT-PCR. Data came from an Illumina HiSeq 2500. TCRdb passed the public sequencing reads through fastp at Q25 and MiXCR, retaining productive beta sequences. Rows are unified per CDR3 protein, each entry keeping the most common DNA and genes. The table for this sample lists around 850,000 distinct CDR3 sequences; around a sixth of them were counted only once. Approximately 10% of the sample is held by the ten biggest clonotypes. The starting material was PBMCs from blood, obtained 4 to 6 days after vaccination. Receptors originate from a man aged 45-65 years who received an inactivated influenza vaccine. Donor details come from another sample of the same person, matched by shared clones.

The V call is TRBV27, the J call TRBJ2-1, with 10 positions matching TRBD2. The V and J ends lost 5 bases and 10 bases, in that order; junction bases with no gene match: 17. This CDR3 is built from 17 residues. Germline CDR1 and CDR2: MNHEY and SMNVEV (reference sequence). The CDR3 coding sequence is TGTGCCAGCAGTCAGAATGACGGGACTAGCGATGGCATCGAGCAGTTCTTC. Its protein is CASSQNDGTSDGIEQFF.

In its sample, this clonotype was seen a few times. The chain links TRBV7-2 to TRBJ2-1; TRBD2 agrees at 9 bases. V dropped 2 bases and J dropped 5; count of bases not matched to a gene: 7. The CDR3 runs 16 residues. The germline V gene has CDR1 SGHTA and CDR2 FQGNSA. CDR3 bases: TGTGCCAGCAGCTTATGGAGCGGGGGGTTAGACAATGAGCAGTTCTTC. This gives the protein CASSLWSGGLDNEQFF.

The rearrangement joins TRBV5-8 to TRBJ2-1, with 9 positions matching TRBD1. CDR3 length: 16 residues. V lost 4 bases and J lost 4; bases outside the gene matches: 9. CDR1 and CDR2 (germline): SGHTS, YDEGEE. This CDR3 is CASSHGTGLKYNEQFF. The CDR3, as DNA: TGTGCCAGCAGCCACGGGACAGGGCTAAAATACAATGAGCAGTTCTTC.

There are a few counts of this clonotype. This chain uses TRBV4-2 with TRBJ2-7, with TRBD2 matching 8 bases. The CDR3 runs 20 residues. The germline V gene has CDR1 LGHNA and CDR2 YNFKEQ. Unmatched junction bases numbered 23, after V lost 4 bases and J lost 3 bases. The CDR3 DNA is TGTGCCAGCAGCCGGGGAGACTCGGACTGGGGGCTAGCGGGTAACTACGAGCAGTACTTC. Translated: CASSRGDSDWGLAGNYEQYF.

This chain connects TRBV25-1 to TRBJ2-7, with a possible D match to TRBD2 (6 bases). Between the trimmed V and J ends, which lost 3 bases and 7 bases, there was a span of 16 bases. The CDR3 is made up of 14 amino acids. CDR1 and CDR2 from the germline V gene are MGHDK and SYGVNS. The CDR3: CASSDVGRAGEQYF. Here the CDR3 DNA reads TGTGCCAGCAGTGACGTGGGCAGGGCGGGGGAGCAGTACTTC.

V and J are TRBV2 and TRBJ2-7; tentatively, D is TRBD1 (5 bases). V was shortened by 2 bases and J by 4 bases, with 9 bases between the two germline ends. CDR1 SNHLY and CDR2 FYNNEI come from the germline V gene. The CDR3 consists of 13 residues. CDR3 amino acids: CASSEIQGYEQYF. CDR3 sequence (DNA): TGTGCCAGCAGTGAAATTCAGGGATACGAGCAGTACTTC.

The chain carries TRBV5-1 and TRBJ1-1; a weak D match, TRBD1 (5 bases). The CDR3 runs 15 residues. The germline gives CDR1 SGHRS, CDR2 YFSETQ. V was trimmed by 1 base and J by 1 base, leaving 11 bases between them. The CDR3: CASSLSGAGNTEAFF. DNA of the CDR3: TGCGCCAGCAGCTTGTCCGGGGCCGGGAACACTGAAGCTTTCTTT. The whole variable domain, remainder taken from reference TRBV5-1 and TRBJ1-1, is KAGVTQTPRYLIKTRGQQVTLSCSPISGHRSVSWYQQTPGQGLQFLFEYFSETQRNKGNFPGRFSGRQFSNSRSEMNVSTLELGDSALYLCASSLSGAGNTEAFFGQGTRLTVV.

In DNA form, the CDR3 reads TGTGCCACCAGTCCCAGGCAGGACTCCGGAGCTTTCTTT. Its translation: CATSPRQDSGAFF. This chain connects TRBV15 to TRBJ1-1, with D unclear. Germline CDR1 reads LNHNV; CDR2 reads YYDKDF (reference sequence). This CDR3 spans 13 amino acids. V lost 6 bases and J lost 10, with 18 bases in between.

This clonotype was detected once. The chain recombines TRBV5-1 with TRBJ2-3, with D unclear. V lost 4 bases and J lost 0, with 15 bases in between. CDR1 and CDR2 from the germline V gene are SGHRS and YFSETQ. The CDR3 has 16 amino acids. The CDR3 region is CASSPRISSSTDTQYF. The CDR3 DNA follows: TGCGCCAGCAGCCCCCGGATTAGCTCCAGCACAGATACGCAGTATTTT. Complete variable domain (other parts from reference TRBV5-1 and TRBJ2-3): KAGVTQTPRYLIKTRGQQVTLSCSPISGHRSVSWYQQTPGQGLQFLFEYFSETQRNKGNFPGRFSGRQFSNSRSEMNVSTLELGDSALYLCASSPRISSSTDTQYFGPGTRLTVL.

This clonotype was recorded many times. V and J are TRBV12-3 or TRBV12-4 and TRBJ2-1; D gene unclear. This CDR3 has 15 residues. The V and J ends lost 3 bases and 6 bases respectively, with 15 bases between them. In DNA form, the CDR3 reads TGTGCCAGCAGTTTCATGTCTCTAAGAGGCAATGAGCAGTTCTTC. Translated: CASSFMSLRGNEQFF.

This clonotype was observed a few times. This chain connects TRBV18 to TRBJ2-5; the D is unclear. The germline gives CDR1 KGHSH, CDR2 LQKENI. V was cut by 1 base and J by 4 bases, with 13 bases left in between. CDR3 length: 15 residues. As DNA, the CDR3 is TGTGCCAGCTCACCACGCCAGGTCACTGGAGAGACCCAGTACTTC. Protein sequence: CASSPRQVTGETQYF.

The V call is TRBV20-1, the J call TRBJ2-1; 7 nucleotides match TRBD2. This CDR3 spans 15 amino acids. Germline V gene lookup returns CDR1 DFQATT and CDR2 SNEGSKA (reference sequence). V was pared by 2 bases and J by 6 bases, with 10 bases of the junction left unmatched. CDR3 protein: CSARHPGWGGNEQFF. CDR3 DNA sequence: TGCAGTGCTAGACACCCAGGGTGGGGGGGCAATGAGCAGTTCTTC.